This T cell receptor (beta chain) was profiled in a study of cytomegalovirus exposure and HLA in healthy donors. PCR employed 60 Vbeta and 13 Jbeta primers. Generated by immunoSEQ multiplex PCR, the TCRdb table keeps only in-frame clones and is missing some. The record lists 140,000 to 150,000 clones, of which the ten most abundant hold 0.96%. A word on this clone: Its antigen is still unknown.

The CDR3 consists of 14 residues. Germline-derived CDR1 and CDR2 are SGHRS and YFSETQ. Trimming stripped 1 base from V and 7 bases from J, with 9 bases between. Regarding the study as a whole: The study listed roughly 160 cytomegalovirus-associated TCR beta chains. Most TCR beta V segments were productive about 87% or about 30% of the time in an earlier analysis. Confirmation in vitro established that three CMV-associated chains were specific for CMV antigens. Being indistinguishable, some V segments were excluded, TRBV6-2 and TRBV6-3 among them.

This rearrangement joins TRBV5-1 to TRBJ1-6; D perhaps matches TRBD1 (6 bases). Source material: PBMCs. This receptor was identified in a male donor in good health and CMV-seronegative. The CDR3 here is CASSLRTANSPLHF. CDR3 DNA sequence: TGCGCCAGCAGCTTGCGGACAGCCAATTCACCCCTCCACTTT.